Below, 10 T cell receptor beta chains from the same sample are listed, as sequenced in a study of Tregs in tolerant kidney transplant recipients. Some clones are missing from TCRdb's copy, which holds only in-frame ones; the method was immunoSEQ multiplex PCR. The sample's table shows fewer than 35,000 clones. The sequencing used CD8+ T cells from blood, collected before the transplant. The receptors were gathered from a human donor who received a combined kidney and bone marrow transplant.

On this clone: The sequence runs out 3 residues before the end of the CDR3; the remainder is reconstructed from the germline J gene. This rearrangement joins TRBV10-3 to TRBJ2-1; 7 nucleotides line up with TRBD1. Germline V lookup: CDR1 ENHRY, CDR2 SYGVKD. V dropped 2 bases and J dropped 3; count of bases not matched to a gene: 1. The CDR3 consists of 14 residues. CDR3 region: CAISERDSYNEQFF. CDR3 DNA (partial): TGTGCCATCAGTGAGCGGGACAGCTACAATGAG.

As for this clone: The sequenced fragment ends 3 residues before the CDR3 boundary, so the rest is inferred from the germline J gene. The chain combines TRBV7-6 with TRBJ2-7; D might be TRBD2 (7 bases). Germline loops: CDR1 SGHVS, CDR2 FNYEAQ. This CDR3 has 17 amino acids. V was trimmed by 5 bases and J by 4 bases, leaving 24 bases between them. The CDR3 sequence is CASSPRAGEGRFYEQYF. The DNA read from the CDR3 is TGTGCCAGCAGCCCGAGAGCAGGGGAGGGTCGGTTTTACGAG.

Regarding this clone: The sequenced fragment ends 3 residues before the CDR3 boundary, so the rest is inferred from the germline J gene. The V call is TRBV5-4, the J call TRBJ2-7; 9 nucleotides agree with TRBD1. J was trimmed by 2 bases and V by 0 bases; bases with no gene match: 0. This CDR3 is 14 amino acids long. Germline-derived CDR1 and CDR2 are SGHNT and YYREEE (reference sequence). The part of the CDR3 DNA that was read is TGTGCCAGCAGCTTGGGGACAGGGGCCTACGAG. Translating gives CASSLGTGAYE. The whole CDR3 sequence reads CASSLGTGAYEQYF.

The CDR3 region is CASTPGTSSYNEQFF. The CDR3 bases that were read are TGTGCCAGTACCCCTGGGACTAGTTCGTACAATGAG. V gene TRBV19 combines with J gene TRBJ2-1, with 8 bases aligning to TRBD2. The read stops 3 residues short of the end of the CDR3; the missing end is completed from the germline J gene. Unmatched junction bases numbered 9, after V lost 7 bases and J lost 4 bases. The V gene's germline CDR1 is LNHDA and CDR2 SQIVND (reference sequence). The CDR3 consists of 15 residues.

Regarding this clone: The read ends 3 residues shy of where the CDR3 ends; the end is completed using the germline J gene. The chain joins TRBV7-9 to TRBJ2-7; D not resolved. CDR1 and CDR2 from the germline V gene are SEHNR and FQNEAQ (reference sequence). This CDR3 contains 11 residues. V dropped 2 bases and J dropped 6 bases, with 5 bases sitting between them. The sequenced CDR3 bases are TGTGCCAGCAGCTTACAAGGCGAG. This encodes CASSLQGE. The entire CDR3 reads CASSLQGEQYF. The whole variable domain, filled in from reference TRBV7-9 and TRBJ2-7, reads DTGVSQNPRHKITKRGQNVTFRCDPISEHNRLYWYRQTLGQGPEFLTYFQNEAQLEKSRLLSDRFSAERPKGSFSTLEIQRTEQGDSAMYLCASSLQGEQYFGPGTRLTVT.

About this clone itself: The read finishes 3 residues shy of the CDR3 end, and the germline J gene is used to complete it. V and J are TRBV7-2 and TRBJ1-4; TRBD1 agrees at 7 bases. The CDR3 spans 14 residues. Germline assignment: CDR1 SGHTA and CDR2 FQGNSA. V trimming: 2 bases; J trimming: 6 bases; junction bases outside the gene matches: 3. The DNA read from the CDR3 is TGTGCCAGCAGCTTATGGGACAGACATGAAAAA. This gives the protein CASSLWDRHEK. The CDR3 in its entirety is CASSLWDRHEKLFF. The variable domain in full, completed from reference TRBV7-2 and TRBJ1-4, reads GAGVSQSPSNKVTEKGKDVELRCDPISGHTALYWYRQSLGQGLEFLIYFQGNSAPDKSGLPSDRFSAERTGGSVSTLTIQRTQQEDSAVYLCASSLWDRHEKLFFGSGTQLSVL.

On this clone itself: The read terminates 3 residues before the CDR3 end, so the remaining end is supplied by the germline J gene. This rearrangement joins TRBV5-4 to TRBJ2-5; D ambiguous. There are 14 residues in the CDR3. The V and J ends lost 0 bases and 1 base respectively, with 7 bases between them. Germline assignment: CDR1 SGHNT and CDR2 YYREEE (reference sequence). The covered CDR3 bases are TGTGCCAGCAGCTTGGGGGCATTCCAAGAGACC. Its translation: CASSLGAFQET. In full, the CDR3 reads CASSLGAFQETQYF.

Notes on this clone: The junction shows a germline mismatch at one end, possibly a read error. Sequencing ends 3 residues short of the CDR3 end; the germline J gene provides the rest. The chain has TRBV13 and TRBJ2-5, with 16 bases that match TRBD2. Germline assignment: CDR1 PRHDT and CDR2 FYEKMQ (reference sequence). This CDR3 spans 20 amino acids. The CDR3 region is CASRLLAGTSGGGPQETQYF. The part of the CDR3 DNA that was read is TGTGCCAGCCGCTTACTTGCCGGGACTAGCGGGGGGGGACCCCAAGAGACC.

In regard to this clone: The read ends 3 residues shy of where the CDR3 ends; the end is completed using the germline J gene. The chain employs TRBV19 and TRBJ2-7; 7 bases align to TRBD1. CDR3 size: 13 residues. Germline CDR1 LNHDA, CDR2 SQIVND (reference sequence). Trimming removed 3 bases from V and 2 bases from J; junction bases left unmatched: 1. Partial CDR3 DNA: TGTGCCAGTAGTATGGGACAGCCCTACGAG. This sequence encodes CASSMGQPYE. The full CDR3 is CASSMGQPYEQYF.

As to this clone: The CDR3 end lies 3 residues beyond the end of the read and is filled in from the germline J gene. This chain uses TRBV5-1 with TRBJ1-5; tentative D call: TRBD1 (5 bases). The V end lost 0 bases, the J end lost 8 bases, and 21 bases lay between the germline ends. Germline assignment: CDR1 SGHRS and CDR2 YFSETQ. This CDR3 region has 17 residues. The sequenced CDR3 bases are TGCGCCAGCAGCTTGGGGGGCTACGGAGTAGTTGGGGAGCCC. Amino acid sequence: CASSLGGYGVVGEP. From start to end, the CDR3 is CASSLGGYGVVGEPQHF.